Given below is one TCR beta chain in context. Its antigen is not known. Before the COVID-19 pandemic, during about 2011-2019, CD4+ T cells were taken from unexposed donors. Uncultured naive and memory CD4+ T cells supplied DNA for deep TCR-beta sequencing. Repertoires were generated with immunoSEQ multiplex PCR, while TCRdb's copy carries only in-frame clones and drops some. This sample has nearly 70,000 clones, with 85% to 95% found just once. This sample is drawn from a study of CD4 T cells in relation to SARS-CoV-2 and coronaviruses. At the level of the study: The HLA restriction of the shared crossreactive spike epitopes was mapped. Study-wide findings and caveats: Crossreactive clones expanded significantly less to SARS-CoV-2 than monoreactive clones.

Trimming removed 4 bases from V and 0 bases from J; junction bases left unmatched: 4. Germline V lookup: CDR1 WNHNN, CDR2 SYGVQD (reference sequence). The CDR3 totals 16 residues. Sequenced material: naive CD4+ T cells from PBMCs. Subset given: naive CD4+ T cells isolated by negative enrichment. The receptor was isolated from a human donor in good health. J is TRBJ2-3 and V is TRBV10-1; TRBD2 matches 10 bases. The CDR3 here is CASSGSSGGSTDTQYF. DNA of the CDR3: TGCGCCAGCAGTGGATCTAGCGGGGGCAGCACAGATACGCAGTATTTT.